The clone carrying this T cell receptor (beta chain) was seen many times. Its specificity is unknown. This CDR3 has 15 residues. Looked up from germline, CDR1 is LGHNA and CDR2 is YSLEER. Trimming removed 2 bases at V and 0 bases at J, with 10 bases between. The sample originates from a study of early T cells in non-severe SARS-CoV-2 infection. Turning to the study itself: The study sequenced bulk RNA from unsorted whole blood, with chains unpaired. Points from the study as a whole: The VDJdb matching leaned toward anti-spike CD8 responses and overlooked private and CD4 specificities.

Individual cDNA molecules were tagged with unique molecular identifiers, the study reported. TCRdb reprocessed the 5' RACE reads with MiXCR, giving one entry per CDR3 protein. Counted here are about 50,000 distinct CDR3 sequences, 6.5% occurring once; the ten biggest clones make up over 2.5%. The sample here was whole blood, taken at baseline. This TCR was recovered from an adult who was a healthcare worker with PCR-confirmed SARS-CoV-2 infection or an uninfected control (not recorded which). This chain joins TRBV4-3 and TRBJ1-1; D ambiguous. The CDR3 is CASSQLDGMNTEAFF. In DNA, the CDR3 is TGCGCCAGCAGCCAACTGGACGGGATGAACACTGAAGCTTTCTTT.